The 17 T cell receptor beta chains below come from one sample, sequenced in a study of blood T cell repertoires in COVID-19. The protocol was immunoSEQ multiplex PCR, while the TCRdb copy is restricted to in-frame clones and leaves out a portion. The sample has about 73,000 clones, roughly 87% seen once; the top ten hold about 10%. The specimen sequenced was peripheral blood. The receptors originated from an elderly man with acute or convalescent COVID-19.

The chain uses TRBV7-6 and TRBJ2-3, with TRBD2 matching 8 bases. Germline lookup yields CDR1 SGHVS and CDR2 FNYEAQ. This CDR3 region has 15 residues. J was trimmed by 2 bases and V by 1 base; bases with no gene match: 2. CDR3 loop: CASSLVAGSTDTQYF. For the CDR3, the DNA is TGTGCCAGCAGCTTAGTAGCGGGGTCCACAGATACGCAGTATTTT.

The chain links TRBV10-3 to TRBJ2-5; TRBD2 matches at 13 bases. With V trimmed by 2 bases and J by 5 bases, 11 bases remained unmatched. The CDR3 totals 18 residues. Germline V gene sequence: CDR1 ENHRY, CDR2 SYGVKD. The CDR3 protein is CAISETGLAGTGRETQYF. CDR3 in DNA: TGTGCCATCAGTGAGACGGGACTAGCGGGGACGGGTAGGGAGACCCAGTACTTC.

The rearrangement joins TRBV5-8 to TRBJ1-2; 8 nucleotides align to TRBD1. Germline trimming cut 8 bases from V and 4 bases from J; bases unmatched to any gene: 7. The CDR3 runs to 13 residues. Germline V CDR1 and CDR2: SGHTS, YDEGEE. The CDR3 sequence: CARRQGPGYGYTF. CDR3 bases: TGTGCCAGAAGACAGGGGCCTGGCTATGGCTACACCTTC.

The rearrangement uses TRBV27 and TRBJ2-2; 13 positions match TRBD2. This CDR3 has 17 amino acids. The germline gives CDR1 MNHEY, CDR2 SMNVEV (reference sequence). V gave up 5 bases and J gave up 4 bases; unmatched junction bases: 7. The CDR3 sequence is CASSRTSGSTGTGELFF. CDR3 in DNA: TGTGCCAGCAGTAGGACTAGCGGGAGTACGGGCACCGGGGAGCTGTTTTTT.

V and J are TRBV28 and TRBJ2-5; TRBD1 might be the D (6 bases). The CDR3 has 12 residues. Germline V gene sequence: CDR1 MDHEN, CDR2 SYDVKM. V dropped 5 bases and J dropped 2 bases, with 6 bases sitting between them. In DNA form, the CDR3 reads TGTGCCAGCAGTGGACAGCAAGAGACCCAGTACTTC. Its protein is CASSGQQETQYF.

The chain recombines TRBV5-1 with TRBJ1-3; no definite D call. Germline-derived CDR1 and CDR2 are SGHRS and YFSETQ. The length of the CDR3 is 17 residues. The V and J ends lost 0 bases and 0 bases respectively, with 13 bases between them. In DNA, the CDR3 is TGCGCCAGCAGCTTGGTTGCAGACTCCTTCTCTGGAAACACCATATATTTT. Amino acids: CASSLVADSFSGNTIYF.

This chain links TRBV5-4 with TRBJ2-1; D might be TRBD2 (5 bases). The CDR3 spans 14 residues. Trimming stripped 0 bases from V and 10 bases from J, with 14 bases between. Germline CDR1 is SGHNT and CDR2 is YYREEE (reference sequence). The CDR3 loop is CASSLEGPTGEQFF. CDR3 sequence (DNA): TGTGCCAGCAGCTTGGAAGGACCAACGGGGGAGCAGTTCTTC.

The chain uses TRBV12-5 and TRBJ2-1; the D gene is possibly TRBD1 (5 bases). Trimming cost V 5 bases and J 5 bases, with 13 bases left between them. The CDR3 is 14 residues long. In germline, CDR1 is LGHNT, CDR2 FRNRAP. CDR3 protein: CASGPGHQDNEQFF. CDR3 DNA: TGTGCTAGTGGTCCCGGACACCAGGACAATGAGCAGTTCTTC.

The CDR3 bases are TGCGCCAGCAGCCGAGATCCAGGGGCGGCCTATGGCTACACCTTC. It specifies CASSRDPGAAYGYTF. This sequence joins TRBV4-1 and TRBJ1-2; possible D gene TRBD1, 6 bases. V was trimmed by 4 bases and J by 4 bases, leaving 16 bases between them. The CDR3 is 15 amino acids. CDR1 MGHRA and CDR2 YSYEKL come from the germline V gene.

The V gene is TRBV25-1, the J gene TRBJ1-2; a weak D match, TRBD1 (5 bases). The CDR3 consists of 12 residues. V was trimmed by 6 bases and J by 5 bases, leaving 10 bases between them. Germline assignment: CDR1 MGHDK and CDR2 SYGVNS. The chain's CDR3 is CASSYRLYGYTF. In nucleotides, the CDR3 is TGTGCCAGCAGCTACAGGCTATATGGCTACACCTTC.

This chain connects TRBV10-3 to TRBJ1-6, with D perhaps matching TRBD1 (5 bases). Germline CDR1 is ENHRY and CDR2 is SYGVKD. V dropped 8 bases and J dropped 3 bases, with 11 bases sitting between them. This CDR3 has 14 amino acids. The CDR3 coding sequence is TGTGCCATCGCAGGGTCCAACTATAATTCACCCCTCCACTTT. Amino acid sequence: CAIAGSNYNSPLHF.

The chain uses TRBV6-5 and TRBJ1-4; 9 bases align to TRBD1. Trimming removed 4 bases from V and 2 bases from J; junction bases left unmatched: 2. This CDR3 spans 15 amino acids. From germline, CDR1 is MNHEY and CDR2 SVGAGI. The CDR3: CASSSTGGTNEKLFF. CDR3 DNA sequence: TGTGCCAGCAGTTCCACAGGGGGCACTAATGAAAAACTGTTTTTT.

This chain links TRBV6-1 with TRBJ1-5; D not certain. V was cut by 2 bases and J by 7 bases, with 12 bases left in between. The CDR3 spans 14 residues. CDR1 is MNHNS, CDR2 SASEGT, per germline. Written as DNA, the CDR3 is TGTGCCAGCAGTGAAATGCGAGGGCGCCAGCCCCAGCATTTT. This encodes CASSEMRGRQPQHF.

The CDR3 reads CASGGAGTDTQYF. In nucleotides, the CDR3 is TGTGCCAGCGGGGGGGCCGGCACAGATACGCAGTATTTT. The chain combines TRBV5-6 with TRBJ2-3; possibly TRBD2 for D (7 bases). Between the trimmed V and J ends, which lost 7 bases and 1 base, there was a span of 10 bases. CDR1 and CDR2 from the germline V gene are SGHDT and YYEEEE. This CDR3 is 13 amino acids long.

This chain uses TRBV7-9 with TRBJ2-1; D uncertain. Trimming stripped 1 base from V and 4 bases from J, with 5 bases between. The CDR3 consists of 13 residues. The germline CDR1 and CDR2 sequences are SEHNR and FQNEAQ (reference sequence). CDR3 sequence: CASSLDSYNEQFF. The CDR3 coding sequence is TGTGCCAGCAGCTTAGACTCGTACAATGAGCAGTTCTTC.

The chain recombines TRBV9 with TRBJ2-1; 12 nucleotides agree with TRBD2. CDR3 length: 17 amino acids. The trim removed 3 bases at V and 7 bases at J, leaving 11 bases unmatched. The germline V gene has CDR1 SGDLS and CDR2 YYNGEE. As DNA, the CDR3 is TGTGCCAGCAGCGCCGGGGTGGGGCTAGCGGGAGGGAATGAGCAGTTCTTC. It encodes CASSAGVGLAGGNEQFF. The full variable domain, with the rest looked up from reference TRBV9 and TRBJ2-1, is DSGVTQTPKHLITATGQRVTLRCSPRSGDLSVYWYQQSLDQGLQFLIQYYNGEERAKGNILERFSAQQFPDLHSELNLSSLELGDSALYFCASSAGVGLAGGNEQFFGPGTRLTVL.

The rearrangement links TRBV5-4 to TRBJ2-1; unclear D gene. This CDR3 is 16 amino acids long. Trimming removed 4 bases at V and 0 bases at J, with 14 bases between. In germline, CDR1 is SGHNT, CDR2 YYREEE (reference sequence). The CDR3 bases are TGTGCCAGCAGCCCGAGCCTACACAGCTCCTACAATGAGCAGTTCTTC. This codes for CASSPSLHSSYNEQFF.